This TCR beta chain came from a study of T cells after yellow fever vaccination. One entry per CDR3 protein, called by TCRdb with MiXCR from the 5' RACE reads. The sample holds 500,000 to 650,000 distinct CDR3 sequences, roughly an eighth seen once. The table lists this clonotype with a few counts. CDR1 and CDR2 from the germline V gene are MNHEY and SVGEGT. The V and J ends lost 4 bases and 7 bases, in that order; junction bases with no gene match: 3. The CDR3 contains 14 residues. Here the sequenced sample was PBMCs, taken on the day of the yellow fever booster vaccination. The rearrangement links TRBV6-2 or TRBV6-3 to TRBJ2-1; 11 bases line up with TRBD2. The origin of this receptor is a man aged 25 to 40 who received the YFV17D yellow fever vaccine. In DNA form, the CDR3 reads TGTGCCAGCAGTTTTCGACTAGCGGGAAATGAGCAGTTCTTC. Translation: CASSFRLAGNEQFF.